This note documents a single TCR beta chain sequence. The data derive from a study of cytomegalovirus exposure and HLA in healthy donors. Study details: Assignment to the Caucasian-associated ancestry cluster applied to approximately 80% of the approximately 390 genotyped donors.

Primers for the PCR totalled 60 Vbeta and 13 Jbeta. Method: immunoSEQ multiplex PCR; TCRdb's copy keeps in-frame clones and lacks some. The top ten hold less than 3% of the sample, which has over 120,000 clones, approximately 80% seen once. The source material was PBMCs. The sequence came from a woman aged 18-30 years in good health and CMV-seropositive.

The CDR3 nucleotides read TGTGCCAGCAGCTTGGATCAGGGGGCGGCTGGAAACACCATATATTTT. It translates to CASSLDQGAAGNTIYF. The rearrangement uses TRBV5-4 and TRBJ1-3; 8 nucleotides match TRBD1. CDR1 is SGHNT and CDR2 is YYREEE in the germline V gene (reference sequence). This CDR3 region has 16 residues. With 0 bases clipped from V and 2 bases from J, the junction kept 4 bases outside the gene matches.